This TCR beta chain originates from a study of regulatory T cells in long-lasting Graves disease (dated by TCRdb to the early 2020s). Looking at the study overall: Newly diagnosed Graves' disease patients had taken antithyroid drugs for less than 3 months. Peripheral blood TCR sequencing and RNA sequencing compared persistent Graves' disease patients with newly diagnosed Graves' disease patients. The study took place in China and was registered as a clinical trial. TCR sequencing covered about 13 persistent and 20 or so newly diagnosed Graves' disease patients, around 33 samples in total.

This clonotype was counted at least ten times. The specificity of this receptor is unknown. No base quality information exists; no much larger clone differs at one position. Libraries were constructed by multiplex PCR. The listed sequencing device is Illumina HiSeq 4000. CDR3 regions were amplified by Arm-PCR with iRepertoire HTBI primers to construct TCR beta libraries. Before sequencing, the PCR products underwent gel purification. The published analysis was carried out like this. Gene usage analysis of CDR3 amino acid clonotypes used the approximately 62 TRBV and 14 TRBJ segments found across samples. Filtered high-quality paired reads were merged into contigs using COPE and FqMerger. BLAST was used to align contigs to the IMGT TRBV, TRBD and TRBJ reference genes, and CDR3 was defined following IMGT. Any clonotype with a frequency above 0.1% was classified as a highly expanded clone. Shannon entropy served as the measure of repertoire diversity, while the Gini coefficient captured V-J evenness. Public clonotypes were defined as clonotypes shared by more than one individual. TCRdb redid the processing of the public reads, applying fastp at Q25 and MiXCR, and retained in-frame beta chains. All rows with the same CDR3 protein become a single entry with the most common DNA and genes. TCRdb, rather than the study authors, made the V and J calls. This sample gives around 470,000 distinct CDR3 sequences in total; about 15% of them show up just once. The ten most abundant clones make up under 20% of the sample.

Overall results and qualifications from the work: As a limitation, the authors acknowledged that the small sample size may reduce accuracy. Compared with newly diagnosed patients, patients with persistent Graves' disease had lower TCR Shannon entropy and fewer highly expanded clones, which suggests clonal expansion. Sequencing and analysis were limited to the TCR beta chain. A larger number of public clonotypes was shared among persistent patients (approximately 3,000) than among newly diagnosed patients (around 870). TRBV28, TRBJ1-2 and TRBJ2-5 were preferentially used in persistent disease, while TRBV20-1 and TRBJ2-1 were favored in newly diagnosed disease. Peripheral blood alone was examined, since thyroid tissue, which constituted the primary lesion, could not be accessed.

CDR1 and CDR2 were assigned from the germline V gene as SGHAT and FQNNGV. V is pared back by 1 base and J by 2 bases, with 8 bases lying between the germline termini. Including the terminal cysteine and phenylalanine, the CDR3 comprises 14 residues. Only the CDR3 portion is preserved as DNA: 42 bases, with reading frame beginning at the first base. This specimen's time point label, interpreted: newly diagnosed GD, antithyroid drugs for less than 3 months. RNA was extracted from PBMCs in TRIzol for both TCR sequencing and RNA sequencing. The diagnosis of Graves' disease followed American Thyroid Association guidelines. Patients for the study were recruited at an endocrinology department in Xi'an, China. From each patient, 8 to 10 milliliters of peripheral blood was collected into an EDTA anticoagulant tube. Ficoll Paque Plus density gradient separation was used to isolate PBMCs, and no further T cell sorting was performed. RNA quality was checked with an Agilent 2100 Bioanalyzer and agarose gel, and concentration with a NanoDrop 2000.

This sample also belongs to another study, concerning T cells in Graves' hyperthyroidism and ophthalmopathy. In that second paper, the authors write: A patient counted as having stable Graves' hyperthyroidism if no progression to ophthalmopathy occurred over 18 months of follow-up. Hyperthyroidism patients were aged 18 to 65 years and newly diagnosed, with disease duration of less than 2 months. Any patient with an uncontrolled infection, another autoimmune disease, pregnancy or lactation was excluded. Diagnoses were based on clinical symptoms, serum thyroxine and TRAb, thyroid ultrasound and orbital computed tomography. The TCR CDR3 was subjected to a first round of RT-PCR using the HTBI primer set and the Qiagen OneStep RT-PCR kit. Most expanded thyroid clonotypes (frequency above 0.001) were also detected in blood, a finding suggesting that blood repertoires may reflect thyroid immune responses. A model built on a 13 V-J signature distinguished ophthalmopathy from stable hyperthyroidism, reaching about 89% sensitivity and approximately 83% specificity in cross-validation and 80%/75% in testing. In validation, the model predicted progression to ophthalmopathy with approximately 70% sensitivity and about 73% specificity, a median of approximately 6.7 months before onset. To identify TCR V-J signatures that set the groups apart, the researchers used a discovery cohort of approximately 98 patients, made up of 40 to 45 with Graves' ophthalmopathy and around 58 with stable Graves' hyperthyroidism. An independent validation cohort of under 20 hyperthyroidism patients and approximately 16 patients who later progressed to ophthalmopathy tested prospective prediction of ophthalmopathy. The 90 to 100 discovery patients were randomly divided into training and test sets at a 7:3 ratio. In addition, the study compared T-cell repertoires in thyroid tissue and in blood from about 6 Graves' hyperthyroidism patients. Once sampling was done, hyperthyroidism patients were given methimazole at a starting dose of 30 mg daily, whereas ophthalmopathy patients were given high-dose intravenous methylprednisolone. The libraries were constructed in a second round of multiplex PCR and then size-selected and purified. The libraries were sequenced on an Illumina HiSeq2000 using paired-end 100 bp reads. SOAPnuke was used to process the raw data, with reads discarded if the reads contained adapters or uncalled bases, had a mean Phred below 15, or lacked an exact constant-primer or identifier match. COPE v1.2.5 was used to merge high-quality paired reads, and clonotypes were defined as unique nucleotide sequences. Clonotypes were aligned to IMGT TRBV, TRBD and TRBJ reference segments using MiTCR v1.1. Analysis was restricted to V-J combinations with a frequency above 0.0001, which covered 99.2% of repertoires. The TCS score was defined as F50 (clonal expansion) divided by E x V (chaos), with BLOSUM62-based TCRdist calculated between CDR3 peptides within each V-J. Welch's t-statistics and random forest reduced roughly 530 V-J features to 13, which were used in a naive Bayes classifier (R e1071). No statistical method was used to set the sample size in advance, and investigators knew the group allocation. TCR Vbeta CDR3 sequencing of 140 or so peripheral blood samples (43 ophthalmopathy, 75 to 85 hyperthyroidism and roughly 17 progressor patients) is reported in the paper.

Sequenced here: peripheral blood mononuclear cells (PBMCs), sampled at new diagnosis, from a patient treated with antithyroid drugs. This clonotype was sampled from a woman in her forties or fifties with Graves disease. Donor details come from another sample of the same person, matched by shared clones. The sequence links TRBV11-2 to TRBJ2-5; the D match is possibly TRBD1 or TRBD2, with 6 bases aligned in each. Read as DNA, the sequence is TGTGCCAGCAGCTTAGGGGGGGCTCAAGAGACCCAGTACTTC. This sequence encodes CASSLGGAQETQYF.